This T cell receptor beta chain was found in a study of tumor-infiltrating lymphocytes in primary liver carcinoma. Study conclusions and caveats: Because of bulk unsorted sampling, CD4+ and CD8+ repertoires were not subjected to comparison.

Out of unsorted whole blood came the blood RNA, and germline DNA was extracted as well. The CDR3 runs 14 residues. The ends were cut back, 7 bases at V and 2 bases at J, with 14 bases in the middle. Germline loops: CDR1 WNHNN, CDR2 SYGVQD (reference sequence). Details on this clonotype: The antigen is not known.

Total RNA amounting to roughly 450 ng was the source from which TCR beta cDNA was made with a constant-region primer. Library construction for TCR beta comprised three nested multiplex PCR rounds performed with slightly modified ARM-PCR. TRBV1-TRBV30 forward and Cbeta reverse primers drove the first two roughly 10-cycle rounds. TCRdb independently ran MiXCR on the multiplex PCR reads; one entry per CDR3 protein. This sample yields fewer than 400,000 distinct CDR3 sequences, of which 65% are seen a single time; approximately 9% belongs to the top ten. Material for sequencing was peripheral blood. The clonotype comes from a man aged 40-55 years with primary liver carcinoma and hepatitis B virus infection. V is TRBV10-1 and J is TRBJ2-5; weak D call: TRBD1 (5 bases). The CDR3 nucleotides read TGCGCCAGCACTTCTAGTAGGGGACAAGAGACCCAGTACTTC. Amino acid sequence: CASTSSRGQETQYF.